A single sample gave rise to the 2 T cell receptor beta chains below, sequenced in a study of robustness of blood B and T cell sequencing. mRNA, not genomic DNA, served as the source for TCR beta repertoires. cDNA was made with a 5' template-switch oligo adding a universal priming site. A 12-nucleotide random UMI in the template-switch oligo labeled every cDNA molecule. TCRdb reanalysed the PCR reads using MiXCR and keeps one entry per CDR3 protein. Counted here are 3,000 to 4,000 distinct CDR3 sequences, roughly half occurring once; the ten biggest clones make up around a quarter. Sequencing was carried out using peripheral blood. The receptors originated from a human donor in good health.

The DNA for the CDR3 is TGTGCCAGCAGCTTAGATGTGGGGAGCTCCTATAATTCACCCCTCCACTTT. It is translated as CASSLDVGSSYNSPLHF. This chain links TRBV7-2 with TRBJ1-6; D unclear. The CDR3 spans 17 residues. Germline values: CDR1 SGHTA, CDR2 FQGNSA. Deletions cut 1 base from V and 0 bases from J, with 10 bases between.

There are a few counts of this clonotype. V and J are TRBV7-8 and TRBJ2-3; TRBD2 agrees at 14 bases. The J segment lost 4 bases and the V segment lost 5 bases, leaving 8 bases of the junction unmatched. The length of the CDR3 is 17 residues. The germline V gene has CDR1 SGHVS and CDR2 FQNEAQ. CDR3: CASSPRLAGGLPDTQYF. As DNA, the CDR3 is TGTGCCAGCAGCCCCCGACTAGCGGGGGGGCTCCCAGATACGCAGTATTTT.